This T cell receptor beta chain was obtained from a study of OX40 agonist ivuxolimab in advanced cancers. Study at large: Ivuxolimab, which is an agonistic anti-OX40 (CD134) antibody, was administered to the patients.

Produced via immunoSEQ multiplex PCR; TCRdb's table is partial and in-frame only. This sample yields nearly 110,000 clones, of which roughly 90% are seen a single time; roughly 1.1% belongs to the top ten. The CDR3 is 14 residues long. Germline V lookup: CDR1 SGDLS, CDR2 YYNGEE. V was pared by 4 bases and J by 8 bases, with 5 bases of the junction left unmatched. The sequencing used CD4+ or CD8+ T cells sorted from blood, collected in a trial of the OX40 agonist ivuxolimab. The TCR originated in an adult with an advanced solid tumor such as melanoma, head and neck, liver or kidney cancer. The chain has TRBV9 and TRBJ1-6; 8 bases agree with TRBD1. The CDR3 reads CASSPDRGYSPLHF. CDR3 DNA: TGTGCCAGCAGCCCCGACAGGGGTTATTCACCCCTCCACTTT.